This paragraph covers one TCR beta chain sequence. Its antigen remains unidentified. This sample stems from a study of CXCR3-negative and CXCR3-positive naive CD8 T cells. General study points: Naive cells with CXCR3 showed TRB CDR3s that were more hydrophobic than those in CXCR3-negative naive cells.

Looked up from germline, CDR1 is DFQATT and CDR2 is SNEGSKA (reference sequence). The CDR3 runs to 14 residues. The TRB libraries of cDNA were built by UMI-labeled 5' RACE. One entry per CDR3 protein, without DNA, is what TCRdb gives after re-calling the 5' RACE reads. The specimen's table records about 110,000 distinct CDR3 sequences. This rearrangement joins TRBV20-1 to TRBJ2-1. Input material: naive CXCR3+ CD8+ T cells from blood. Sample subset: CD45RO-CCR7+CD27+CD95- naive CD8+ T cells expressing CXCR3 (TNR3+). This TCR was sampled from a human donor in good health. Some clones in this sample may be carry-over from other donors' samples. The CDR3 spells CSARDRGSYNEQFF.